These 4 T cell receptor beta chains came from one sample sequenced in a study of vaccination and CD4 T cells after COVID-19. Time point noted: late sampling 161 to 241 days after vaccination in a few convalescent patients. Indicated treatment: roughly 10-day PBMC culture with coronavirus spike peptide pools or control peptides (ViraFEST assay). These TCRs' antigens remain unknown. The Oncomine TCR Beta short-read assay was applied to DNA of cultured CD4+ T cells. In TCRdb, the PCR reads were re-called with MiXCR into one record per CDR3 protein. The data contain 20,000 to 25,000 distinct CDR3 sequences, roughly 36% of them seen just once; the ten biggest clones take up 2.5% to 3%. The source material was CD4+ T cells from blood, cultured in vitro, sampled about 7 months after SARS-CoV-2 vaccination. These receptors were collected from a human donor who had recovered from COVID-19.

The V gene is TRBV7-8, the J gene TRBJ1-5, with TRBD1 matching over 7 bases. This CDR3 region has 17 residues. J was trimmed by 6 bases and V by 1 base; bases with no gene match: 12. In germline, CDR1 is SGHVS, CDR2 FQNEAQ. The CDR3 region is CASSLGPGGNLGQPQHF. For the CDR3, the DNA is TGTGCCAGCAGCTTAGGGCCAGGGGGGAATCTAGGTCAGCCCCAGCATTTT.

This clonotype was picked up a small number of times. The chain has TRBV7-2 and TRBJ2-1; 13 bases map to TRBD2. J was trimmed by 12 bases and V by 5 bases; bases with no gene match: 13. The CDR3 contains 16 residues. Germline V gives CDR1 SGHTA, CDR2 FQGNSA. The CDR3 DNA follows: TGTGCCAGCAGCCAAGAACTAGCGGGAGGGCCCCTTCGGCAGTTCTTC. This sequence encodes CASSQELAGGPLRQFF.

For the CDR3, the DNA is TGTGCCACCAGCAGAGATCGCCCCGGGGAGAATGAGCAGTTCTTC. Protein product: CATSRDRPGENEQFF. This chain connects TRBV15 to TRBJ2-1, with a tentative D call TRBD2 (5 bases). Per germline, CDR1 LNHNV and CDR2 YYDKDF (reference sequence). The CDR3 runs 15 residues. Trimming left V 0 bases short and J 7 bases short, with 13 bases between. Based on the CDR3 plus reference TRBV15 and TRBJ2-1, the full variable domain is DAMVIQNPRYQVTQFGKPVTLSCSQTLNHNVMYWYQQKSSQAPKLLFHYYDKDFNNEADTPDNFQSRRPNTSFCFLDIRSPGLGDTAMYLCATSRDRPGENEQFFGPGTRLTVL.

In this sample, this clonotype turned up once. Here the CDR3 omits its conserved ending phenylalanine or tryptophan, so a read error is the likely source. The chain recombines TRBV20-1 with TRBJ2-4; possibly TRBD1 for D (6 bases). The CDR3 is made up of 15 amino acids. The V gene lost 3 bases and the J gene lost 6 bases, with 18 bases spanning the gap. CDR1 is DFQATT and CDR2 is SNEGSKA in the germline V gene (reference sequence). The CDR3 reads CSASLGNRVLNIQYL. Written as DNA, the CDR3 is TGCAGTGCTAGTTTGGGCAACAGGGTACTAAACATTCAGTACCTC.